The T cell receptor beta chain described here comes from a study of T cell responses to AZD1222 COVID-19 vaccine. Points from the study as a whole: Close to half of all spike-specific TCRs reportedly target regions of the variants that are unmutated. With dominance at 160-218 and 743-854, vaccine-associated CD4 TCRs spanned spike. Breadth and depth of Spike-specific TCRs rose after two AZD1222 doses.

CDR1 is MNHEY, CDR2 SVGEGT, per germline. The CDR3 extends over 15 amino acids. After removal of 0 bases from V and 2 bases from J, the junction contained 4 bases not matched to a gene. The repertoire was sequenced with immunoSEQ multiplex PCR; TCRdb's copy has only in-frame clones and lacks some. The sample contains about 140,000 clones, more than 85% of which appear only once. About this clone itself: Its matching antigen is unknown.

This receptor was obtained from an adult in good health. This specimen consisted of peripheral blood, obtained on day 0 of AZD1222 vaccination. The genes are TRBV6-2 or TRBV6-3 and TRBJ2-7; 7 bases align to TRBD1. As DNA, the CDR3 is TGTGCCAGCAGTTACTCGAGCCAGGGGGCCTACGAGCAGTACTTC. It yields the protein CASSYSSQGAYEQYF.